This TCR beta chain was sequenced in a study of OX40 agonist ivuxolimab in advanced cancers. Looking at the study overall: It was permissible to have had prior anti-PD-1, anti-PD-L1 or anti-CTLA-4 therapy, and about 40% had some.

This clone is categorized as medium-sized (0.01 to 0.1%). As yet, its antigen is unknown. Trimming cost V 2 bases and J 4 bases, with 17 bases left between them. Germline V gene data show CDR1 as SEHNR and CDR2 as FQNEAQ (reference sequence). The CDR3 spans 16 residues. Repertoires were generated with immunoSEQ multiplex PCR, while TCRdb's copy carries only in-frame clones and drops some. This table holds 52,000 or so clones, 70% to 90% found once. Study findings and constraints: Low clonal expansion, among the lowest seen, marked partial responders at 0.1-3.0 mg/kg. In the 0.1 to 3.0 mg/kg range, CD4+ and CD8+ blood T cells had expanded clonally by week 6.

The sample in question was CD4+ or CD8+ T cells sorted from blood, obtained in a trial of the OX40 agonist ivuxolimab. The chain recombines TRBV7-9 with TRBJ2-5; no clear D. This TCR was recovered from an adult with an advanced solid tumor such as melanoma, head and neck, liver or kidney cancer. The CDR3 spells CASSLMWSSAAETQYF. The CDR3 DNA reads as TGTGCCAGCAGCTTAATGTGGAGTAGTGCGGCAGAGACCCAGTACTTC.